Here is one TCR beta chain with its context. Antigen unknown. Vbeta (60) and Jbeta (13) primers were used in the PCR. This table comes from immunoSEQ multiplex PCR, and its TCRdb copy is limited to in-frame clones, with some not included. Among 180,000 or so clones listed, about 75% were seen once. This entry belongs to a study of cytomegalovirus exposure and HLA in healthy donors. Study-wide points: Common viral pathogens (according to a later analysis) appeared linked to several of the most significant clusters. CMV antigen specificity of a few CMV-associated chains was confirmed in vitro. Accounts indicate the classifier identified cytomegalovirus status with strong specificity and sensitivity.

V was pared by 4 bases and J by 3 bases, with 7 bases between. This CDR3 has 12 amino acids. Germline CDR1 reads MNHNY; CDR2 reads SVGAGI (reference sequence). The V gene is TRBV6-6, the J gene TRBJ2-7; D is perhaps TRBD2 (6 bases). The sequence was obtained from a woman in her thirties or forties in good health and CMV-seropositive. The sequencing input was PBMCs. The CDR3 spells CASSLRDYEQYF. The CDR3 coding sequence is TGTGCCAGCAGTTTGCGGGACTACGAGCAGTACTTC.